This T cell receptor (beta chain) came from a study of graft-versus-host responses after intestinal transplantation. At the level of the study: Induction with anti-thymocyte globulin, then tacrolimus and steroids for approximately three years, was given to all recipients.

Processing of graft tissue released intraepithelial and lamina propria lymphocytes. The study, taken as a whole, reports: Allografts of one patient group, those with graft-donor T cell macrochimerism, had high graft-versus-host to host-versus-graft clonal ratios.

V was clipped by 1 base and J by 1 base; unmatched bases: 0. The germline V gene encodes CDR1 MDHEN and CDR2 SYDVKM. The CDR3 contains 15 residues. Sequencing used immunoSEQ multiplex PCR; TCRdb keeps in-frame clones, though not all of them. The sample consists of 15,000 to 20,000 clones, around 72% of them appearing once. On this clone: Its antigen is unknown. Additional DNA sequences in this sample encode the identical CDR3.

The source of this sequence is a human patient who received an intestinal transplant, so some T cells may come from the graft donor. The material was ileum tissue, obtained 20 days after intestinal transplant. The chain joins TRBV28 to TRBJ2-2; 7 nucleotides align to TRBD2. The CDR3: CASSLLAGNTGELFF. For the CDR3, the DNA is TGTGCCAGCAGTTTATTAGCGGGGAACACCGGGGAGCTGTTTTTT.